This is a list of T cell receptor beta chains from one sample in a study of control samples from healthy donors and cancer patients. TCRdb's table, derived via immunoSEQ multiplex PCR, lists solely in-frame clones and lacks some. This sample carries about 130,000 clones, roughly 95% of them seen once, and the ten largest clones take roughly 4%. The source material was blood. The receptors were sampled from a man in his thirties or forties in good health. Each CDR3 is given with its conserved first and last residue. Fields, in order: clone size, V gene, J gene, D gene, CDR3 protein, CDR3 DNA. A D gene is named only where the DNA matches it firmly. Rows give clone size only sometimes, using once, few, many, or a class for an expanded clone.

>NA|TRBV5-3|TRBJ2-1|NA
CARSAWQGSGYYNEQFF
TGTGCCAGAAGCGCTTGGCAGGGATCGGGCTACTACAATGAGCAGTTCTTC
>NA|TRBV7-9|TRBJ1-1|TRBD1
CASSDTQGAPGEAFF
TGTGCCAGCAGCGATACACAGGGGGCACCGGGTGAAGCTTTCTTT
>NA|TRBV6-5|TRBJ1-2|TRBD1
CASSYGGTGSDGYTF
TGTGCCAGCAGTTACGGGGGGACAGGGTCAGATGGCTACACCTTC
>NA|TRBV7-2|TRBJ1-2|NA
CASSPTANYGYTF
TGTGCCAGCAGCCCGACAGCTAACTATGGCTACACCTTC
>NA|TRBV19|TRBJ2-7|TRBD1
CASSPHRDRLYEQYF
TGTGCCAGTAGTCCCCACCGGGACAGGTTATACGAGCAGTACTTC
>once|TRBV4-3|TRBJ2-3|NA
CASSQDRWGTSESDTQYF
TGCGCCAGCAGCCAAGATCGTTGGGGGACGTCAGAGTCGGATACGCAGTATTTT
>NA|TRBV10-3|TRBJ1-1|NA
CAISDEGEWNTEAFF
TGTGCCATCAGTGACGAGGGCGAGTGGAACACTGAAGCTTTCTTT
>once|TRBV4-3|TRBJ1-2|NA
CASSPGAGAPYGYTF
TGCGCCAGCAGCCCGGGAGCAGGGGCTCCCTATGGCTACACCTTC
>NA|TRBV28|TRBJ1-1|NA
CASSLEVPMNTEAFF
TGTGCCAGCAGTTTGGAAGTGCCCATGAACACTGAAGCTTTCTTT
>NA|TRBV30|TRBJ1-1|NA
CAWSDGQNTEAFF
TGTGCCTGGAGTGACGGACAGAACACTGAAGCTTTCTTT
>NA|TRBV7-3|TRBJ2-3|NA
CASSLLSGSDTQYF
TGTGCCAGCAGCTTACTCTCAGGGTCAGATACGCAGTATTTT
>NA|TRBV4-1|TRBJ1-6|NA
CASSPAGFGSYNSPLHF
TGCGCCAGCAGCCCGGCAGGGTTTGGCTCCTATAATTCACCCCTCCACTTT
>NA|TRBV10-3|TRBJ1-3|NA
CAIRDGPGNTIYF
TGTGCCATCAGGGACGGCCCTGGAAACACCATATATTTT
>NA|TRBV5-4|TRBJ2-7|NA
CASSGPEGGAYEQYF
TGTGCCAGCAGCGGCCCAGAGGGGGGGGCCTACGAGCAGTACTTC
>NA|TRBV29-1|TRBJ2-7|TRBD1
CSVCFPVQGADYEQYF
TGCAGCGTTTGTTTTCCTGTCCAGGGGGCGGACTACGAGCAGTACTTC
>NA|TRBV6-2/TRBV6-3|TRBJ2-1|NA
CASSPPGAGRNEQFF
TGTGCCAGCAGCCCTCCAGGGGCCGGGAGAAATGAGCAGTTCTTC
>once|TRBV18|TRBJ2-7|NA
CASSPIPTDYEQYF
TGTGCCAGCTCACCAATTCCTACGGACTACGAGCAGTACTTC
>NA|TRBV7-2|TRBJ2-3|NA
CASSPPSTDTQYF
TGTGCCAGCAGCCCGCCGAGCACAGATACGCAGTATTTT
>NA|TRBV4-1|TRBJ2-7|NA
CASSQRDQSYEQYF
TGCGCCAGCAGCCAACGGGACCAATCCTACGAGCAGTACTTC
>NA|TRBV5-1|TRBJ2-3|TRBD2
CASSSLAGGTDTQYF
TGCGCCAGCAGCTCCTTAGCGGGGGGAACAGATACGCAGTATTTT
>NA|TRBV7-2|TRBJ1-1|TRBD1
CASSLRQGENTEAFF
TGTGCCAGCAGCTTACGACAGGGGGAAAACACTGAAGCTTTCTTT
>NA|TRBV24-1|TRBJ2-2|TRBD1
CATSGQGPGELFF
TGTGCCACCAGCGGACAGGGCCCCGGGGAGCTGTTTTTT
>NA|TRBV5-1|TRBJ2-1|TRBD1
CASSLVGTGLGEQFF
TGCGCCAGCAGCTTAGTCGGGACAGGGTTGGGTGAGCAGTTCTTC
>few|TRBV2|TRBJ1-2|NA
CASSVGAGYGYTF
TGTGCCAGCAGTGTGGGGGCGGGTTATGGCTACACCTTC
>NA|TRBV4-3|TRBJ2-2|TRBD2
CASSQVGLANTGELFF
TGCGCCAGCAGCCAAGTGGGACTAGCAAACACCGGGGAGCTGTTTTTT
>NA|TRBV6-1|TRBJ1-5|NA
CASSEGPNQPQHF
TGTGCCAGCAGTGAGGGGCCCAATCAGCCCCAGCATTTT
>NA|TRBV2|TRBJ2-5|TRBD2
CASSDSGGRQETQYF
TGTGCCAGCAGTGATAGCGGGGGGCGCCAAGAGACCCAGTACTTC
>NA|TRBV6-5|TRBJ2-3|TRBD2
CASGTSGGTDTQYF
TGTGCCAGCGGTACTAGCGGGGGCACAGATACGCAGTATTTT
>NA|TRBV4-1|TRBJ1-4|TRBD1
CASSQVGQPANEKLFF
TGCGCCAGCAGCCAAGTGGGACAGCCAGCTAATGAAAAACTGTTTTTT
>NA|TRBV7-8|TRBJ1-1|NA
CASSSGVGDEAFF
TGTGCCAGCAGCTCCGGGGTTGGGGATGAAGCTTTCTTT
>NA|TRBV6-5|TRBJ2-1|NA
CASSAPGGRNEQFF
TGTGCCAGCAGCGCACCAGGGGGGCGGAATGAGCAGTTCTTC
>NA|TRBV5-5|TRBJ2-7|NA
CATSPTGHEQYF
TGTGCCACCAGCCCGACAGGCCACGAGCAGTACTTC
>NA|TRBV6-2/TRBV6-3|TRBJ1-4|NA
CASSYAGTKGEKLFF
TGTGCCAGCAGTTATGCAGGGACTAAGGGCGAAAAACTGTTTTTT
>NA|TRBV9|TRBJ2-7|TRBD1
CASSGGTGDRGVRDEQYF
TGTGCCAGCAGCGGCGGGACAGGGGATCGGGGAGTACGGGACGAGCAGTACTTC
>NA|TRBV11-2|TRBJ2-1|NA
CASSLGTQGGFF
TGTGCCAGCAGCTTAGGTACCCAAGGGGGGTTCTTC
>NA|TRBV9|TRBJ2-7|NA
CASSPAGLITYEQYF
TGTGCCAGCAGCCCGGCGGGCCTGATTACCTACGAGCAGTACTTC
>NA|TRBV5-1|TRBJ2-2|NA
CASSLPGRANTGELFF
TGCGCCAGCAGCTTGCCAGGCAGGGCGAACACCGGGGAGCTGTTTTTT
>NA|TRBV7-9|TRBJ1-4|TRBD1
CASSLRDSQNEKLFF
TGTGCCAGCAGCTTGCGGGACAGCCAAAATGAAAAACTGTTTTTT
>NA|TRBV3-1/TRBV3-2|TRBJ1-1|NA
CASSPRYGQAEAFF
TGTGCCAGCAGCCCCCGGTATGGGCAAGCTGAAGCTTTCTTT
>NA|TRBV20-1|TRBJ2-2|NA
CGGQNTGELFF
TGCGGGGGACAGAACACCGGGGAGCTGTTTTTT
>few|TRBV3-1/TRBV3-2|TRBJ1-1|NA
CASFGDTLMVTEAFF
TGTGCCAGCTTTGGAGATACTCTGATGGTGACTGAAGCTTTCTTT
>NA|TRBV20-1|TRBJ1-2|NA
CSASGQGHRRSYGYTF
TGCAGTGCTAGTGGTCAGGGACATCGAAGGAGCTATGGCTACACCTTC
>NA|TRBV6-5|TRBJ1-4|NA
CASSYSNGEKLFF
TGTGCCAGCAGTTACTCGAACGGCGAAAAACTGTTTTTT
>NA|TRBV7-7|TRBJ1-4|NA
CASSLGAGPNEKLFF
TGTGCTAGCAGCTTAGGGGCGGGCCCTAATGAAAAACTGTTTTTT
>NA|TRBV3-1/TRBV3-2|TRBJ2-3|TRBD2
CASSRTGTSADTQYF
TGTGCCAGCAGCCGCACCGGGACTAGCGCAGATACGCAGTATTTT
>NA|TRBV30|TRBJ2-2|NA
CAWIRGGLSGELFF
TGTGCCTGGATCAGGGGGGGCCTTAGTGGGGAGCTGTTTTTT
>NA|TRBV6-5|TRBJ1-1|NA
CASSPHFSNTEAFF
TGTGCCAGCAGCCCCCACTTTTCGAACACTGAAGCTTTCTTT
>once|TRBV7-3|TRBJ2-1|TRBD2
CASSPSGGYYNEQFF
TGTGCCAGCAGCCCTAGCGGGGGGTACTACAATGAGCAGTTCTTC
>few|TRBV11-3|TRBJ2-1|NA
CASSSGRDNEQFF
TGTGCCAGCAGCTCGGGACGGGACAATGAGCAGTTCTTC